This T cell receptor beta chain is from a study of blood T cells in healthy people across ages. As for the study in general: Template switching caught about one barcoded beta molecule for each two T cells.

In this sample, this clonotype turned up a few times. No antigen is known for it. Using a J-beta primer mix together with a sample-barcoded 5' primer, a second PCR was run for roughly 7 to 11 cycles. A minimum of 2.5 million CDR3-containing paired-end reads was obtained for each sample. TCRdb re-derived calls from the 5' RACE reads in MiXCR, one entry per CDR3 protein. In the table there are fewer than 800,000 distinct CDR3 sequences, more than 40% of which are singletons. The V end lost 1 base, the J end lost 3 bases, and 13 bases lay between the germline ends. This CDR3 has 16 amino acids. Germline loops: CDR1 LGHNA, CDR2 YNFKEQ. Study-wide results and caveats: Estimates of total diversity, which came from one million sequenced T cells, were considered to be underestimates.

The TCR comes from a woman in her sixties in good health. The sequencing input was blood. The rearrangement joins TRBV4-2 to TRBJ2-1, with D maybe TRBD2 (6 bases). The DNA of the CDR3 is TGTGCCAGCAGCCAAGGGAGCGGGTCAAACTACAATGAGCAGTTCTTC. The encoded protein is CASSQGSGSNYNEQFF.